This T cell receptor beta chain was sequenced in a study of cytomegalovirus exposure and HLA in healthy donors. Study-level findings and limits: The HLA-A and HLA-B alleles of most subjects were reportedly predicted accurately from TCR beta sequences. Later, an analysis found that common viral pathogens appeared to be linked with several of the most significant clusters. Rarity held for most TCR sequences, but there were some public TCRs that occurred in many donors.

The count of this clone is one. The antigen remains unidentified. The PCR had 60 Vbeta and 13 Jbeta primers. The assay was immunoSEQ multiplex PCR, and TCRdb's table has in-frame clones only and misses some. The repertoire has tens of thousands of clones, about three quarters of them found once; the top ten carry 4% to 5.5%. Germline CDR1 and CDR2: SGHDN and FVKESK. The CDR3 runs to 15 residues. V lost 6 bases and J 1 base, leaving 13 bases between the germline ends. The source material was PBMCs. The genes are TRBV14 and TRBJ2-4, with D tentatively TRBD2 (5 bases). The receptor's source is a male donor in good health and CMV-seropositive. The CDR3 nucleotides read TGTGCCAGCAGTCCAGGTGGCGGGGCCAAAAACATTCAGTACTTC. As protein: CASSPGGGAKNIQYF.